The 13 T cell receptor beta chains below come from one sample, sequenced in a study of identical twins. TCRdb re-derived calls from the 5' RACE reads in MiXCR, one entry per CDR3 protein. Here the sample spans more than 200,000 distinct CDR3 sequences, approximately 9% being singletons. The source material was memory (CD45RO+) T cells sorted from blood. These receptors originate from a woman younger than 30 in good health.

The table lists this clonotype with many counts. V usage is TRBV11-2 and J usage is TRBJ1-2, with D perhaps matching TRBD1 (5 bases). V was shortened by 0 bases and J by 4 bases, with 12 bases between the two germline ends. This CDR3 contains 15 residues. CDR1 and CDR2 (germline): SGHAT, FQNNGV. CDR3 in amino acids: CASSLDRAIGYGYTF. In DNA form, the CDR3 reads TGTGCCAGCAGCTTAGACAGGGCGATAGGCTATGGCTACACCTTC. Full variable domain (missing parts from reference TRBV11-2 and TRBJ1-2): EAGVAQSPRYKIIEKRQSVAFWCNPISGHATLYWYQQILGQGPKLLIQFQNNGVVDDSQLPKDRFSAERLKGVDSTLKIQPAKLEDSAVYLCASSLDRAIGYGYTFGSGTRLTVV.

This clonotype was counted at least ten times. This chain connects TRBV27 to TRBJ1-1, with D perhaps TRBD1 (6 bases). V lost 7 bases, J lost 0 bases, and 9 bases lay in between. CDR3 length: 13 residues. CDR1 and CDR2 (germline): MNHEY, SMNVEV (reference sequence). DNA for the CDR3: TGTGCCAGCATTGGGGACATGAACACTGAAGCTTTCTTT. It codes for CASIGDMNTEAFF.

The chain recombines TRBV20-1 with TRBJ2-3; D could derive from TRBD1 or TRBD2 (5 bases each). The CDR3 is 14 residues long. CDR1 and CDR2 from the germline V gene are DFQATT and SNEGSKA (reference sequence). With 6 bases removed from V and 2 bases from J, the gap between germline ends came to 15 bases. CDR3 bases: TGCAGTGCGGGGCCGGGCCGGGACACAGATACGCAGTATTTT. Its translation: CSAGPGRDTDTQYF.

This clonotype appeared a few times. CDR3 coding DNA: TGCAGTGCTACATTCTCAAGCAATCAGCCCCAGCATTTT. Translation gives CSATFSSNQPQHF. The chain couples TRBV20-1 to TRBJ1-5; no clear D gene. Germline CDR1 DFQATT, CDR2 SNEGSKA (reference sequence). The length of the CDR3 is 13 residues. V dropped 4 bases and J dropped 1 base, with 8 bases sitting between them.

This clonotype was seen many times. J is TRBJ2-1 and V is TRBV5-1, with D perhaps being TRBD1 or TRBD2 (5 bases each). The CDR3 consists of 14 residues. Trimming took off 3 bases at V and 6 bases at J, with 13 bases between the two ends. Germline-derived CDR1 and CDR2 are SGHRS and YFSETQ. CDR3 DNA: TGCGCCAGCAGCTCAGGTCCCGGGGCCAATGAGCAGTTCTTC. Residues: CASSSGPGANEQFF. Together with reference TRBV5-1 and TRBJ2-1, the CDR3 gives the full variable domain: KAGVTQTPRYLIKTRGQQVTLSCSPISGHRSVSWYQQTPGQGLQFLFEYFSETQRNKGNFPGRFSGRQFSNSRSEMNVSTLELGDSALYLCASSSGPGANEQFFGPGTRLTVL.

This chain uses TRBV20-1 with TRBJ2-7; D is possibly TRBD1 (6 bases). The CDR3 length is 13 residues. V was trimmed by 4 bases and J by 1 base, leaving 11 bases between them. Germline lookup yields CDR1 DFQATT and CDR2 SNEGSKA (reference sequence). CDR3 in amino acids: CSATTGWSYEQYF. As DNA, the CDR3 is TGCAGTGCTACTACAGGGTGGTCCTACGAGCAGTACTTC.

This chain uses TRBV19 with TRBJ1-5; D gene ambiguous. Trimming took off 7 bases at V and 4 bases at J, with 11 bases between the two ends. Per germline, CDR1 LNHDA and CDR2 SQIVND (reference sequence). The CDR3 runs to 13 residues. CDR3 DNA sequence: TGTGCCAGTACCCCAAGCTCTAATCAGCCCCAGCATTTT. Its protein product is CASTPSSNQPQHF.

This clonotype was observed a few times. This chain joins TRBV5-1 and TRBJ1-1, with D perhaps TRBD1 (5 bases). The V gene lost 4 bases and the J gene lost 4 bases, with 17 bases spanning the gap. CDR3 length: 15 amino acids. Looked up from germline, CDR1 is SGHRS and CDR2 is YFSETQ. The DNA of the CDR3 is TGCGCCAGCAGCCAGTCGGGACGCAGGGTCACTGAAGCTTTCTTT. It codes for CASSQSGRRVTEAFF.

This clonotype was seen a handful of times. This chain connects TRBV28 to TRBJ2-3; D remains unclear. The CDR3 length is 10 residues. Looked up from germline, CDR1 is MDHEN and CDR2 is SYDVKM. The V end lost 10 bases, the J end lost 3 bases, and 5 bases lay between the germline ends. The chain's CDR3 is CANLTDTQYF. In nucleotides, the CDR3 is TGTGCCAACCTGACAGATACGCAGTATTTT.

V usage is TRBV3-1 and J usage is TRBJ1-6; 9 nucleotides align to TRBD1. J was trimmed by 3 bases and V by 7 bases; bases with no gene match: 1. The CDR3 runs 14 residues. Germline loops: CDR1 LGHDT, CDR2 YNNKEL (reference sequence). The CDR3 DNA reads as TGTGCCAGCAAGGGACAGGGCTATAATTCACCCCTCCACTTT. Its translation: CASKGQGYNSPLHF.

This clonotype was seen many times. The chain joins TRBV6-5 to TRBJ2-2; tentatively, D is TRBD1 or TRBD2 (5 bases each). The CDR3 is 16 amino acids. The germline V and J ends were trimmed by 3 bases and 5 bases, with 16 bases remaining between them. Germline assignment: CDR1 MNHEY and CDR2 SVGAGI. DNA of the CDR3: TGTGCCAGCAGTTATGGGGACCCTCCGGTTACCGGGGAGCTGTTTTTT. Protein product: CASSYGDPPVTGELFF.

There are many counts of this clonotype. The chain combines TRBV27 with TRBJ2-7; 8 bases are shared with TRBD2. The CDR3 is 13 amino acids. The V gene's germline CDR1 is MNHEY and CDR2 SMNVEV (reference sequence). After removal of 6 bases from V and 4 bases from J, the junction contained 5 bases not matched to a gene. In DNA form, the CDR3 reads TGTGCCAGCAGAGCGGGAGCAACTTACGAGCAGTACTTC. It translates to CASRAGATYEQYF.

This clonotype has more than one count but fewer than ten. The chain joins TRBV2 to TRBJ2-3; D is unclear. The germline V gene encodes CDR1 SNHLY and CDR2 FYNNEI. This CDR3 has 12 amino acids. V was cut by 6 bases and J by 5 bases, with 9 bases left in between. CDR3 region: CASRRLVDTQYF. In DNA form, the CDR3 reads TGTGCCAGCAGGAGGTTGGTAGATACGCAGTATTTT.